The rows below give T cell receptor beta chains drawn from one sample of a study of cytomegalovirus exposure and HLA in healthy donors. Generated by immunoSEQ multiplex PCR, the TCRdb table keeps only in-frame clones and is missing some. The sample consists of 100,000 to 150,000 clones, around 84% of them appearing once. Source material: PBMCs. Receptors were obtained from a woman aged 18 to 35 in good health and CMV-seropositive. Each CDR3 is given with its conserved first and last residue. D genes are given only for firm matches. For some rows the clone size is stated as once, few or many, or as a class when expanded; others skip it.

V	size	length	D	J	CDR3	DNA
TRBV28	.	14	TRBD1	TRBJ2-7	CASSTGGTTYEQYF	TGTGCCAGCAGCACAGGGGGTACTACCTACGAGCAGTACTTC
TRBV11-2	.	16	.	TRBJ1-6	CASSLEVEGPNSPLHF	TGTGCCAGCAGCTTAGAGGTTGAGGGCCCGAATTCACCCCTCCACTTT
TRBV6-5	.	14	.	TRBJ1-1	CASRQQGSNTEAFF	TGTGCCAGCAGACAACAGGGATCGAACACTGAAGCTTTCTTT
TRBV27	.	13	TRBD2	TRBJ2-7	CASSLGTSREQYF	TGTGCCAGCAGTTTAGGGACTAGCCGGGAGCAGTACTTC
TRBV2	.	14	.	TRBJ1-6	CASDAETGGSPLHF	TGTGCCAGCGATGCCGAGACAGGAGGTTCACCCCTCCACTTT
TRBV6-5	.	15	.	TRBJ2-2	CASGGFWANTGELFF	TGTGCCAGCGGAGGTTTCTGGGCAAACACCGGGGAGCTGTTTTTT
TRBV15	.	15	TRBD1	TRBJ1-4	CATSRADRADEKLFF	TGTGCCACCAGCAGAGCGGACAGGGCCGATGAAAAACTGTTTTTT
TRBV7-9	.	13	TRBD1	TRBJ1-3	CASSTGEGNTIYF	TGTGCCAGCAGTACAGGGGAAGGAAACACCATATATTTT
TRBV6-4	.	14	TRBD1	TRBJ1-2	CASIGQGENYGYTF	TGTGCCAGCATCGGACAGGGGGAAAACTATGGCTACACCTTC
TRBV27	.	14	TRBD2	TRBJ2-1	CASRIAGGYNEQFF	TGTGCCAGCAGAATAGCGGGGGGGTACAATGAGCAGTTCTTC
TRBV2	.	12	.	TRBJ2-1	CASSEGGYEQFF	TGTGCCAGCAGTGAGGGGGGTTATGAGCAGTTCTTC
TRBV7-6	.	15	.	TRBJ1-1	CASSPMGHTNTEAFF	TGTGCCAGCAGCCCAATGGGGCACACAAACACTGAAGCTTTCTTT
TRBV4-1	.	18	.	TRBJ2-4	CASSQPRGGGLAKNIQYF	TGCGCCAGCAGCCAGCCGAGGGGGGGCGGGCTAGCCAAAAACATTCAGTACTTC
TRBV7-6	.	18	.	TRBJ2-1	CASSPGSLDREAYNEQFF	TGTGCCAGCAGTCCCGGGAGCCTAGACAGGGAGGCCTACAATGAGCAGTTCTTC
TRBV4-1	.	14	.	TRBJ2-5	CASSQVVSTETQYF	TGCGCCAGCAGCCAAGTCGTATCTACAGAGACCCAGTACTTC
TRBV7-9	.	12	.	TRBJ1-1	CASSVQDSEAFF	TGTGCCAGCAGCGTACAGGACAGCGAAGCTTTCTTT
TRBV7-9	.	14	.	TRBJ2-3	CATQSAASPDTQYF	TGTGCCACCCAATCAGCGGCTAGCCCAGATACGCAGTATTTT
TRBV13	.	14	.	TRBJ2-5	CASSRVGKQETQYF	TGTGCCAGCAGCCGGGTCGGAAAACAAGAGACCCAGTACTTC
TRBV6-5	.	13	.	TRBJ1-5	CASSQERRQPQHF	TGTGCCAGCAGTCAGGAACGGCGCCAGCCCCAGCATTTT
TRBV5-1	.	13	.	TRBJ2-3	CASSLGVADTQYF	TGCGCCAGCAGCTTGGGAGTGGCAGATACGCAGTATTTT
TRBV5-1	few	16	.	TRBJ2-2	CASSLEGHTNTGELFF	TGCGCCAGCAGCTTGGAGGGACACACGAACACCGGGGAGCTGTTTTTT
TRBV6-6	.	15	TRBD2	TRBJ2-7	CASTISGGQVGEQYF	TGTGCCAGCACCATTAGCGGGGGGCAAGTGGGCGAGCAGTACTTC
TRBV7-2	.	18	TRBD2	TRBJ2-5	CASSLRLAGGPWQETQYF	TGTGCCAGCAGCTTACGACTAGCGGGGGGGCCTTGGCAAGAGACCCAGTACTTC
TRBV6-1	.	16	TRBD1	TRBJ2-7	CASSDAEGTAIYEQYF	TGTGCCAGCAGTGACGCGGAAGGGACAGCGATCTACGAGCAGTACTTC
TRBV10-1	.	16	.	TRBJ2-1	CASRSWTGRVRNEQFF	TGCGCCAGCAGGAGCTGGACAGGGAGGGTAAGAAATGAGCAGTTCTTC
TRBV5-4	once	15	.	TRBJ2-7	CASSWGQGNSYEQYF	TGTGCCAGCAGCTGGGGTCAGGGTAATTCCTACGAGCAGTACTTC
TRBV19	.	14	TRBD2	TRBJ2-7	CASSILAEDLEQYF	TGTGCCAGTAGTATCCTAGCGGAGGACCTCGAGCAGTACTTC
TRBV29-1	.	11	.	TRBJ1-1	CSAFGPRGAFF	TGCAGCGCATTCGGCCCTAGGGGAGCTTTCTTT
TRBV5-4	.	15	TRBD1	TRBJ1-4	CASSQTGAANEKLFF	TGTGCCAGCAGCCAGACAGGGGCGGCTAATGAAAAACTGTTTTTT
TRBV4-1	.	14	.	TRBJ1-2	CASSQERQVYGYTF	TGCGCCAGCAGCCAAGAACGGCAGGTCTATGGCTACACCTTC
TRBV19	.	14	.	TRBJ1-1	CASSRAPGYTEAFF	TGTGCCAGTTCTAGGGCCCCAGGGTACACTGAAGCTTTCTTT
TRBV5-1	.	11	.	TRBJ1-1	CASGGGTEAFF	TGCGCCAGCGGGGGGGGGACTGAAGCTTTCTTT
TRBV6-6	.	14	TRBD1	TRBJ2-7	CASSPGQGSYEQYF	TGTGCCAGCAGTCCGGGACAGGGTTCCTACGAGCAGTACTTC
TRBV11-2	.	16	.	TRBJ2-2	CASSPLPRGNTGELFF	TGTGCCAGCAGCCCCTTGCCCAGGGGGAACACCGGGGAGCTGTTTTTT
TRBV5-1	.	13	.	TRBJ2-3	CARPRASTDTQYF	TGCGCCAGACCCAGGGCGTCCACAGATACGCAGTATTTT
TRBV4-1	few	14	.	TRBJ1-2	CASSQAQINYGYTF	TGCGCCAGCAGCCAGGCTCAGATTAACTATGGCTACACCTTC
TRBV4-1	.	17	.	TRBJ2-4	CASSQPSLGQAKNIQYF	TGCGCCAGCAGCCAACCGTCCTTGGGGCAAGCCAAAAACATTCAGTACTTC
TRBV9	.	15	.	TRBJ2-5	CASSLTPTGQETQYF	TGTGCCAGCAGCCTCACCCCGACAGGTCAAGAGACCCAGTACTTC
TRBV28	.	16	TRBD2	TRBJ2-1	CASSSPLAGGTWEQFF	TGTGCCAGCAGTTCCCCGTTAGCGGGGGGGACTTGGGAGCAGTTCTTC
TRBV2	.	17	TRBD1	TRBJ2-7	CASSVAPGTGGGNEQYF	TGTGCCAGCAGTGTAGCCCCCGGGACAGGGGGCGGAAACGAGCAGTACTTC
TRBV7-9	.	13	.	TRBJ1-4	CASSLSQAEKLFF	TGTGCCAGCAGCTTAAGCCAGGCTGAAAAACTGTTTTTT
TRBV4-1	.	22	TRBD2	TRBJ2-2	CASSQEPPHIKTSGGITGELFF	TGCGCCAGCAGCCAAGAACCCCCTCATATTAAGACTAGCGGGGGGATAACCGGGGAGCTGTTTTTT
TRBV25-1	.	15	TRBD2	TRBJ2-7	CASIPTSSGGYEQYF	TGTGCCAGCATCCCGACCTCTAGCGGGGGATACGAGCAGTACTTC
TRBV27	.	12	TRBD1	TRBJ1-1	CASSFRQGRAFF	TGTGCCAGCAGTTTTCGACAGGGAAGGGCTTTCTTT
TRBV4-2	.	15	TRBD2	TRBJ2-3	CASSQRTSAPDTQYF	TGTGCCAGCAGCCAAAGGACTAGCGCCCCGGATACGCAGTATTTT
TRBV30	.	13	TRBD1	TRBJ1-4	CACSGQINEKLFF	TGTGCCTGTTCGGGACAGATCAATGAAAAACTGTTTTTT
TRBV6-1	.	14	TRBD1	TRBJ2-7	CASSDGTVRSEQYF	TGTGCCAGCAGTGACGGGACAGTCCGAAGCGAGCAGTACTTC
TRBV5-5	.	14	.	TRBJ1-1	CASITGQLNTEAFF	TGTGCCAGCATCACTGGACAGCTCAACACTGAAGCTTTCTTT
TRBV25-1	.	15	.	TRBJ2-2	CASSKRGAGGGELFF	TGTGCCAGCAGTAAACGGGGGGCCGGGGGCGGGGAGCTGTTTTTT
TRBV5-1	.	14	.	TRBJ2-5	CASSLAIQQETQYF	TGCGCCAGCAGCTTGGCCATACAGCAAGAGACCCAGTACTTC
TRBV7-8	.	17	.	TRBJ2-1	CASSSGMSGGAGNEQFF	TGTGCCAGCAGCTCCGGTATGAGTGGGGGGGCCGGTAATGAGCAGTTCTTC
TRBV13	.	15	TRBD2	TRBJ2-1	CASSPTSGPYNEQFF	TGTGCCAGCAGCCCGACTAGCGGCCCCTACAATGAGCAGTTCTTC